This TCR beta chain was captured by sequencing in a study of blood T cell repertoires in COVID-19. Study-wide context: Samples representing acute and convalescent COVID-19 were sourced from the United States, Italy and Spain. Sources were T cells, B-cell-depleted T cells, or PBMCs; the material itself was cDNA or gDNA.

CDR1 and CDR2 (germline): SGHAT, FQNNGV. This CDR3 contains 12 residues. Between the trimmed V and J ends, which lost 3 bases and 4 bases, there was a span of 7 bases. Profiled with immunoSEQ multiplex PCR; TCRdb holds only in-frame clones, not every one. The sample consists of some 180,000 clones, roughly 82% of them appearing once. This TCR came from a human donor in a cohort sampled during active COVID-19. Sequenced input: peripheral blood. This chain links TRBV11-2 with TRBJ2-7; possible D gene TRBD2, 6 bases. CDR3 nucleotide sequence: TGTGCCAGCAGCTTTGCGGGGTACGAGCAGTACTTC. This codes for CASSFAGYEQYF.